Below, one T cell receptor (beta chain) is given with its context. Original processing notes: Cell counts per sample came from amplifying reference gene primers. Sequencing was performed with immunoSEQ multiplex PCR; in TCRdb, only in-frame clones are kept and a portion is missing. V, J and clone size were drawn from that table, and D and trimming were deduced from the DNA. The table shows fewer than 300,000 clones, with 88% occurring only once. This sample is drawn from a study of blood T cell repertoires in COVID-19. Background on the study: COVID-19 samples collected from the United States, Italy and Spain covered acute and convalescent phases. Sample material is recorded as cDNA or gDNA derived from T cells, B-cell-depleted T cells, or PBMCs.

Germline-derived CDR1 and CDR2 are MNHEY and SVGAGI. CDR3 length: 15 residues. Trimming removed 6 bases from V and 7 bases from J; junction bases left unmatched: 7. The sequence came from a woman younger than 45 with acute or convalescent COVID-19. Material for sequencing was peripheral blood. This sequence joins TRBV6-5 and TRBJ2-1; 12 bases map to TRBD2. Here the CDR3 reads CASRHLAGGPNEQFF. DNA of the CDR3: TGTGCCAGCAGGCATCTAGCGGGAGGGCCGAATGAGCAGTTCTTC.